This TCR beta chain was profiled in a study of cytomegalovirus exposure and HLA in healthy donors. For the study at large: Genotyping of 430 or so donors showed that approximately 83% belonged to the Caucasian-associated ancestry cluster. Findings and caveats of the study: It was only CMV serostatus that was available as immune exposure information. Reports described diagnosis of cytomegalovirus status by the classifier as highly specific and sensitive. With DRB1 most and HLA-C fewest, TCR association rates differed between HLA loci in a later analysis.

The V end lost 2 bases, the J end lost 7 bases, and 18 bases lay between the germline ends. The CDR3 loop spans 15 amino acids. From germline, CDR1 is SGHDT and CDR2 YYEEEE. The study ran its PCR with 60 Vbeta and 13 Jbeta primers. Generated by immunoSEQ multiplex PCR, the TCRdb table keeps only in-frame clones and is missing some. Altogether roughly 190,000 clones are present, 65% to 90% being singletons, with the ten largest covering 6.3%. Points on this clone: Its specificity is unknown.

The origin of this receptor is a man between 35 and 55 years old in good health and CMV-seropositive. Sequences were obtained from PBMCs. The gene calls are TRBV5-6 and TRBJ1-1, with D tentatively TRBD1 (5 bases). The CDR3 coding sequence is TGTGCCAGCAGCTTTTATGGGGCCCTCAGAAGTGAAGCTTTCTTT. Amino acid sequence: CASSFYGALRSEAFF.